The 10 T cell receptor beta chains below come from one sample, sequenced in a study of T cell repertoires in aging, cancer and after chemotherapy. TRB rearrangements spanning V, D and J were amplified using mixed TRB-A/B primers. One entry per CDR3 protein, called by TCRdb with MiXCR from the multiplex PCR reads. In the table there are 9,000 or so distinct CDR3 sequences, roughly 36% of which are singletons. Amplification of TCR beta used genomic DNA extracted from peripheral blood. The material sequenced was blood. The receptors originated from a human donor in good health.

This clonotype came up a few times. The genes are TRBV5-4 and TRBJ2-2, with D tentatively TRBD1 (6 bases). V was pared by 1 base and J by 1 base, with 8 bases between. The CDR3 totals 15 residues. The V gene's germline CDR1 is SGHNT and CDR2 YYREEE (reference sequence). CDR3 protein: CASSLRGGNTGELFF. In DNA form, the CDR3 reads TGTGCCAGCAGCTTGCGAGGGGGGAACACCGGGGAGCTGTTTTTT.

This chain connects TRBV19 to TRBJ1-3, with no clear D. The germline CDR1 and CDR2 sequences are LNHDA and SQIVND (reference sequence). The ends were cut back, 2 bases at V and 4 bases at J, with 12 bases in the middle. This CDR3 comprises 15 residues. CDR3 nucleotides: TGTGCCAGTAGTATAAGCCCGACACCGGGAAACACCATATATTTT. Translating it yields CASSISPTPGNTIYF.

The chain joins TRBV18 to TRBJ1-2; D is possibly TRBD1 (6 bases). Germline V gene lookup returns CDR1 KGHSH and CDR2 LQKENI. The CDR3 covers 16 residues. V lost 3 bases, J lost 8 bases, and 22 bases lay in between. The CDR3 DNA follows: TGTGCCAGCTCACCGTCCGTCTTGATGGGGGCACCGGGCTACACCTTC. Translating gives CASSPSVLMGAPGYTF. Full variable domain (rest looked up from reference TRBV18 and TRBJ1-2): NAGVMQNPRHLVRRRGQEARLRCSPMKGHSHVYWYRQLPEEGLKFMVYLQKENIIDESGMPKERFSAEFPKEGPSILRIQQVVRGDSAAYFCASSPSVLMGAPGYTFGSGTRLTVV.

The CDR3 spells CAWSRFIKGYTF. The CDR3 DNA sequence: TGTGCCTGGAGTAGGTTCATCAAGGGCTACACCTTC. The genes are TRBV30 and TRBJ1-2; D is unclear. Germline V gene lookup returns CDR1 GTSNPN and CDR2 SVGIG (reference sequence). The length of the CDR3 is 12 residues. Trimming took 2 bases from V and 8 from J, leaving 12 bases between them. Drawing the rest from reference TRBV30 and TRBJ1-2, the complete variable domain is SQTIHQWPATLVQPVGSPLSLECTVEGTSNPNLYWYRQAAGRGLQLLFYSVGIGQISSEVPQNLSASRPQDRQFILSSKKLLLSDSGFYLCAWSRFIKGYTFGSGTRLTVV.

The CDR3 loop is CASSSSQRAHLYEQYF. DNA for the CDR3: TGTGCCAGCAGCTCTTCCCAGCGGGCCCACCTCTACGAGCAGTACTTC. V gene TRBV13 combines with J gene TRBJ2-7; possibly TRBD2 for D (6 bases). CDR3 length equals 16 residues. V shed 4 bases and J shed 3 bases, with 19 bases lying between them. Germline V gene data show CDR1 as PRHDT and CDR2 as FYEKMQ (reference sequence).

The chain combines TRBV5-5 with TRBJ2-1; 7 nucleotides line up with TRBD2. The CDR3 runs 15 residues. Looked up from germline, CDR1 is SGHKS and CDR2 is YYEKEE (reference sequence). V shed 1 base, J shed 0 bases, and the junction held 1 base outside the gene matches. CDR3 residues: CASSLRGSSYNEQFF. The DNA for the CDR3 is TGTGCCAGCAGCTTGCGCGGGAGCTCCTACAATGAGCAGTTCTTC.

The sample holds a few counts of this clonotype. The rearrangement joins TRBV6-5 to TRBJ2-3, with a tentative D call TRBD2 (7 bases). Trimming shortened V by 7 bases and J by 6 bases, and 17 bases separated the two germline ends. The CDR3 has 14 residues. Germline V lookup: CDR1 MNHEY, CDR2 SVGAGI. CDR3 protein: CASKRTRGGDTQYF. The CDR3, as DNA: TGTGCCAGCAAGCGGACTAGAGGGGGGGATACGCAGTATTTT.

This chain uses TRBV10-3 with TRBJ1-1, with 8 bases fitting TRBD1. This CDR3 region has 14 residues. Germline values: CDR1 ENHRY, CDR2 SYGVKD. V lost 5 bases, J lost 2 bases, and 4 bases stayed unmatched. CDR3 in DNA: TGTGCCATCAGTCCGACAGGGGTCAACACTGAAGCTTTCTTT. This translates into CAISPTGVNTEAFF.

This chain uses TRBV6-5 with TRBJ2-3; maybe TRBD2 (7 bases). Germline CDR1 MNHEY, CDR2 SVGAGI. V dropped 6 bases and J dropped 3 bases, with 19 bases sitting between them. The CDR3 has 16 residues. CDR3 DNA sequence: TGTGCCAGCAGGGACGGGGGGCGTCTCAGTACAGATACGCAGTATTTT. Encoded protein: CASRDGGRLSTDTQYF.

Only one count was recorded for this clonotype. The chain recombines TRBV13 with TRBJ2-6; D is unclear. Trimming stripped 5 bases from V and 0 bases from J, with 17 bases between. CDR3 length: 18 residues. The germline V gene encodes CDR1 PRHDT and CDR2 FYEKMQ (reference sequence). The chain's CDR3 is CASSPESEANSGANVLTF. CDR3 nucleotide sequence: TGTGCCAGCAGCCCGGAGAGTGAGGCTAACTCTGGGGCCAACGTCCTGACTTTC.